One sample yielded the 17 T cell receptor beta chains listed below, sequenced in a study of identical twins. TCRdb itself ran the 5' RACE reads through MiXCR, one entry per CDR3 protein. The repertoire holds some 760,000 distinct CDR3 sequences, with 18% as singletons. These data were also reused for a study on T cells expressing NK-cell markers.

Sequencing input: PBMCs. The receptors come from a woman aged 18-30 years in good health.

The rearrangement joins TRBV5-1 to TRBJ2-1; D unclear. In germline, CDR1 is SGHRS, CDR2 YFSETQ. There are 12 residues in the CDR3. V gave up 5 bases and J gave up 5 bases, with 8 bases separating them. CDR3 sequence: CASSMSDNEQFF. The DNA of the CDR3 is TGCGCCAGCAGTATGAGCGACAATGAGCAGTTCTTC.

The sample holds a few counts of this clonotype. This chain uses TRBV5-1 with TRBJ2-4, with D perhaps matching TRBD1 (6 bases). CDR3 size: 14 residues. Trimming took off 4 bases at V and 1 base at J, with 9 bases between the two ends. CDR1 and CDR2 (germline): SGHRS, YFSETQ. CDR3 amino acids: CASSEGDAKNIQYF. The CDR3 DNA is TGCGCCAGCAGCGAGGGGGACGCCAAAAACATTCAGTACTTC.

This clonotype was recorded a few times. CDR3 coding DNA: TGTGCCAGCAGTGATTGGGGTGAGCAGTTCTTC. Translation: CASSDWGEQFF. The chain carries TRBV6-2 or TRBV6-3 and TRBJ2-1; D gene ambiguous. The CDR3 length is 11 residues. Germline CDR1 and CDR2: MNHEY and SVGEGT. Deletions cut 5 bases from V and 9 bases from J, with 8 bases between.

This clonotype was detected many times. V gene TRBV20-1 combines with J gene TRBJ2-3; 8 nucleotides line up with TRBD2. The CDR3 covers 14 residues. J gave up 0 bases and V 4 bases, and 3 bases lay outside the gene matches. The germline CDR1 and CDR2 sequences are DFQATT and SNEGSKA (reference sequence). CDR3 bases: TGCAGTGCTAAGCCTAGCGGGAGCACAGATACGCAGTATTTT. Its protein is CSAKPSGSTDTQYF.

The gene calls are TRBV6-1 and TRBJ2-5, with D perhaps given as TRBD1 or TRBD2 (6 bases each). Germline CDR1 MNHNS, CDR2 SASEGT. The V and J ends lost 6 bases and 2 bases respectively, with 16 bases between them. The CDR3 has 15 amino acids. The CDR3 loop reads CASSRTSGAQETQYF. DNA of the CDR3: TGTGCCAGCAGCCGGACATCGGGGGCTCAAGAGACCCAGTACTTC.

The chain is built from TRBV7-3 and TRBJ1-5; possibly TRBD1 for D (5 bases). Per the germline V gene, CDR1 is SGHTA and CDR2 is FQGTGA. CDR3 length equals 17 residues. The CDR3 loop reads CTCSQGRVAWGNQPQHF. The DNA of the CDR3 is TGTACCTGCAGTCAAGGCAGGGTGGCTTGGGGCAATCAGCCCCAGCATTTT.

This clonotype was found a few times. The genes are TRBV7-2 and TRBJ1-6; D call uncertain. Looked up from germline, CDR1 is SGHTA and CDR2 is FQGNSA. V lost 6 bases and J 0 bases, leaving 6 bases between the germline ends. This CDR3 has 14 residues. The DNA for the CDR3 is TGTGCCAGCAGGTCGACCTCCTATAATTCACCCCTCCACTTT. This gives the protein CASRSTSYNSPLHF.

The chain recombines TRBV6-5 with TRBJ2-1; TRBD2 aligns across 8 bases. The CDR3 spans 16 residues. The junction had 3 bases not matched to a gene; V was cut back by 2 bases and J by 0 bases. Germline CDR1 MNHEY, CDR2 SVGAGI. The CDR3 DNA follows: TGTGCCAGCAGTTACGCACTAGCGGACTCCTACAATGAGCAGTTCTTC. Protein sequence: CASSYALADSYNEQFF.

The chain recombines TRBV12-3 or TRBV12-4 with TRBJ1-5; no firm D call. The CDR3 covers 13 residues. V was cut by 6 bases and J by 6 bases, with 12 bases left in between. CDR3 DNA: TGTGCCAGCAGCCTACAAGTGTCTCAGCCCCAGCATTTT. It yields the protein CASSLQVSQPQHF.

This chain connects TRBV20-1 to TRBJ2-7; TRBD2 aligns across 15 bases. Trimming cost V 8 bases and J 4 bases; bases outside gene matches: 12. Germline V gene sequence: CDR1 DFQATT, CDR2 SNEGSKA (reference sequence). This CDR3 is 16 amino acids long. The CDR3, as DNA: TGCAGTCCCAGGACTAGCGGGAGGGCCGGGAAGTACGAGCAGTACTTC. Residues: CSPRTSGRAGKYEQYF.

Many counts were recorded for this clonotype. The rearrangement uses TRBV20-1 and TRBJ2-3; TRBD1 matches 9 bases. The junction had 4 bases not matched to a gene; V was cut back by 4 bases and J by 2 bases. Germline V gene data show CDR1 as DFQATT and CDR2 as SNEGSKA (reference sequence). The CDR3 spans 14 residues. The CDR3 sequence: CSATDRGLTDTQYF. The CDR3 DNA follows: TGCAGTGCTACGGACAGGGGTCTCACAGATACGCAGTATTTT.

This chain links TRBV20-1 with TRBJ2-7; D unclear. CDR3 length equals 13 residues. The V and J ends lost 5 bases and 0 bases respectively, with 11 bases between them. Germline V gene data show CDR1 as DFQATT and CDR2 as SNEGSKA (reference sequence). CDR3 residues: CSAHLPGSYEQYF. The CDR3 region has the DNA TGCAGTGCTCACCTCCCCGGCTCCTACGAGCAGTACTTC.

Only a few counts were recorded for this clonotype. The J gene is TRBJ1-1, the V gene TRBV12-3 or TRBV12-4; D perhaps matches TRBD1 (6 bases). V lost 3 bases and J lost 5, with 10 bases in between. The CDR3 is 13 amino acids. The CDR3 DNA reads TGTGCCAGCAGTTTCCGGGGGCCAACTGAAGCTTTCTTT. This sequence encodes CASSFRGPTEAFF.

This chain joins TRBV20-1 and TRBJ2-2; either TRBD1 or TRBD2 may fit D (6 bases each). The ends were cut back, 7 bases at V and 7 bases at J, with 16 bases in the middle. CDR1 and CDR2 (germline): DFQATT, SNEGSKA (reference sequence). This CDR3 spans 13 amino acids. CDR3 in DNA: TGCAGTGGTTCTAGGGGGGTCAGCGGGGAGCTGTTTTTT. This translates into CSGSRGVSGELFF.

As DNA, the CDR3 is TGCGCCAGCAGCGAAGAACCGGGGACGCAGTATTTT. Protein product: CASSEEPGTQYF. The J gene is TRBJ2-3, the V gene TRBV5-1, with D perhaps TRBD2 (5 bases). Germline V gene lookup returns CDR1 SGHRS and CDR2 YFSETQ. CDR3 length: 12 residues. V was clipped by 4 bases and J by 9 bases, with 12 bases between them.

There are a few counts of this clonotype. V usage is TRBV20-1 and J usage is TRBJ2-3; the D gene is possibly TRBD2 (5 bases). The CDR3 runs 15 residues. The germline CDR1 and CDR2 sequences are DFQATT and SNEGSKA (reference sequence). Between the trimmed V and J ends, which lost 0 bases and 2 bases, there was a span of 12 bases. CDR3 nucleotides: TGCAGTGCTAGAGATTCCAGCGGATCCACAGATACGCAGTATTTT. It is translated as CSARDSSGSTDTQYF.

The chain is built from TRBV2 and TRBJ2-7; perhaps TRBD2 as D (6 bases). The CDR3 loop spans 15 amino acids. Trimming cost V 3 bases and J 4 bases, with 16 bases left between them. Germline CDR1 reads SNHLY; CDR2 reads FYNNEI. The DNA of the CDR3 is TGTGCCAGCAGTGATTGGGGGGAAGGGTGGTACGAGCAGTACTTC. Protein: CASSDWGEGWYEQYF.